One and the same sample provided the 6 T cell receptor beta chains below, sequenced in a study of cytotoxic CD8 clonotypes in ibrutinib-treated CLL. The repertoire was sequenced with immunoSEQ multiplex PCR; TCRdb's copy has only in-frame clones and lacks some. The table lists roughly 160,000 clones, about four fifths of them singletons, with about 4.5% in the top ten. The sample in question was PBMCs, obtained after 24 months of ibrutinib treatment. The receptors here all came from a human donor with chronic lymphocytic leukemia.

DNA of the CDR3: TGTGCCAGCAGCCAAGATCATTACACTGAAGCTTTCTTT. Amino acid sequence: CASSQDHYTEAFF. The genes are TRBV4-2 and TRBJ1-1; no firm D call. The germline V and J ends were trimmed by 0 bases and 3 bases, with 5 bases remaining between them. Germline V gives CDR1 LGHNA, CDR2 YNFKEQ. The CDR3 spans 13 residues.

This chain links TRBV2 with TRBJ2-1; perhaps D is TRBD1 or TRBD2 (5 bases each). Trimming stripped 6 bases from V and 12 bases from J, with 21 bases between. This CDR3 contains 14 residues. The germline V gene has CDR1 SNHLY and CDR2 FYNNEI. The chain's CDR3 is CASRLGPSSPPQFF. The CDR3, as DNA: TGTGCCAGCAGGTTGGGACCATCTTCGCCCCCGCAGTTCTTC. Variable domain in full (rest from reference TRBV2 and TRBJ2-1): EPEVTQTPSHQVTQMGQEVILRCVPISNHLYFYWYRQILGQKVEFLVSFYNNEISEKSEIFDDQFSVERPDGSNFTLKIRSTKLEDSAMYFCASRLGPSSPPQFFGPGTRLTVL.

This clone was picked up a small number of times. The J gene is TRBJ2-1, the V gene TRBV18; D uncertain. Germline V lookup: CDR1 KGHSH, CDR2 LQKENI. The CDR3 covers 15 residues. V gave up 2 bases and J gave up 0 bases, with 8 bases separating them. CDR3 loop: CASSPWASSYNEQFF. CDR3 DNA sequence: TGTGCCAGCTCACCATGGGCGAGCTCCTACAATGAGCAGTTCTTC.

This chain joins TRBV5-1 and TRBJ2-3; TRBD2 agrees at 11 bases. V was pared by 4 bases and J by 6 bases, with 10 bases of the junction left unmatched. The CDR3 loop spans 16 amino acids. Germline CDR1 SGHRS, CDR2 YFSETQ. The CDR3 DNA follows: TGCGCCAGCAGCCCCCGGACTAGCGGGCACGCTGATACGCAGTATTTT. This codes for CASSPRTSGHADTQYF.

The chain links TRBV30 to TRBJ2-2; TRBD1 agrees at 9 bases. The germline gives CDR1 GTSNPN, CDR2 SVGIG (reference sequence). Trimming took 5 bases from V and 2 from J; bases not matched to a gene: 9. The CDR3 spans 16 residues. Written as DNA, the CDR3 is TGTGCCTGGTGGGAGACAGGGGGTCGTAACACCGGGGAGCTGTTTTTT. Its protein is CAWWETGGRNTGELFF.

The J gene is TRBJ1-5, the V gene TRBV7-8; D is uncertain. The length of the CDR3 is 13 residues. Per germline, CDR1 SGHVS and CDR2 FQNEAQ. Trimming pared 5 bases from V and 4 bases from J, leaving 9 bases between. For the CDR3, the DNA is TGTGCCAGCAGCCTAGAGATAAATCAGCCCCAGCATTTT. Its translation is CASSLEINQPQHF.